These 15 T cell receptor beta chains were sequenced from one sample in a study of OX40 agonist ivuxolimab in advanced cancers. The assay was immunoSEQ multiplex PCR, and TCRdb's table has in-frame clones only and misses some. The top ten hold roughly 0.5% of the sample, which has 65,000 to 80,000 clones, about four fifths seen once. The specimen was CD4+ or CD8+ T cells sorted from blood, collected in a trial of the OX40 agonist ivuxolimab. These receptors came from an adult with an advanced solid tumor such as melanoma, head and neck, liver or kidney cancer.

This chain links TRBV28 with TRBJ1-5; a weak D match, TRBD1 (5 bases). Germline loops: CDR1 MDHEN, CDR2 SYDVKM. This CDR3 region has 16 residues. V was shortened by 8 bases and J by 1 base, with 18 bases between the two germline ends. The CDR3 region has the DNA TGTGCCAGCTCTCCGGTCGGGCAGGGCAGCAATCAGCCCCAGCATTTT. Encoded protein: CASSPVGQGSNQPQHF. Full variable domain (rest looked up from reference TRBV28 and TRBJ1-5): DVKVTQSSRYLVKRTGEKVFLECVQDMDHENMFWYRQDPGLGLRLIYFSYDVKMKEKGDIPEGYSVSREKKERFSLILESASTNQTSMYLCASSPVGQGSNQPQHFGDGTRLSIL.

The chain is built from TRBV7-8 and TRBJ2-5; D uncertain. This CDR3 is built from 13 residues. V gave up 3 bases and J gave up 7 bases, with 12 bases separating them. Per germline, CDR1 SGHVS and CDR2 FQNEAQ. CDR3 residues: CASSLGGEGTQYF. DNA of the CDR3: TGTGCCAGCAGCTTGGGCGGTGAAGGGACCCAGTACTTC. Based on the CDR3 plus reference TRBV7-8 and TRBJ2-5, the full variable domain is GAGVSQSPRYKVAKRGQDVALRCDPISGHVSLFWYQQALGQGPEFLTYFQNEAQLDKSGLPSDRFFAERPEGSVSTLKIQRTQQEDSAVYLCASSLGGEGTQYFGPGTRLLVL.

The chain couples TRBV5-1 to TRBJ1-4; 12 bases are shared with TRBD1. The trim removed 3 bases at V and 3 bases at J, leaving 9 bases unmatched. This CDR3 comprises 18 residues. CDR1 is SGHRS, CDR2 YFSETQ, per germline. In DNA, the CDR3 is TGCGCCAGCAGCTCCCGGGACAGGGGGCTCCTGGCTAATGAAAAACTGTTTTTT. Translation: CASSSRDRGLLANEKLFF.

V gene TRBV28 combines with J gene TRBJ2-2, with 7 positions matching TRBD2. Germline loops: CDR1 MDHEN, CDR2 SYDVKM. V gave up 1 base and J gave up 1 base; unmatched junction bases: 3. The CDR3 runs to 16 residues. Written as DNA, the CDR3 is TGTGCCAGCAGTTTATCTGCTAGCGGGAACACCGGGGAGCTGTTTTTT. Protein product: CASSLSASGNTGELFF.

The rearrangement links TRBV7-6 to TRBJ1-4, with D possibly being TRBD1 (6 bases). With 5 bases removed from V and 12 bases from J, the gap between germline ends came to 19 bases. The CDR3 is 14 amino acids. Germline assignment: CDR1 SGHVS and CDR2 FNYEAQ. CDR3 sequence: CASSRQEEWVELFF. For the CDR3, the DNA is TGTGCCAGCAGCCGACAGGAAGAGTGGGTGGAACTGTTTTTT.

The table lists this clone with a few counts. This chain connects TRBV7-2 to TRBJ2-2, with 9 bases identical to TRBD2. CDR3 length: 16 residues. CDR1 and CDR2 from the germline V gene are SGHTA and FQGNSA. The J segment lost 4 bases and the V segment lost 2 bases, leaving 5 bases of the junction unmatched. Here the CDR3 reads CASSLRREGITGELFF. The CDR3 DNA follows: TGTGCCAGCAGCTTACGGCGGGAGGGGATCACCGGGGAGCTGTTTTTT.

The chain has TRBV11-2 and TRBJ1-1; weak D call: TRBD1 (5 bases). V was cut by 6 bases and J by 0 bases, with 17 bases left in between. This CDR3 has 16 residues. Per the germline V gene, CDR1 is SGHAT and CDR2 is FQNNGV. CDR3 nucleotides: TGTGCCAGCAGACATCAGGCTAGGGGAGTGAACACTGAAGCTTTCTTT. Translating it yields CASRHQARGVNTEAFF.

The chain employs TRBV6-5 and TRBJ2-5; 7 nucleotides line up with TRBD1. The DNA end is a closer match to TRBJ2-7, so the J assignment may be wrong. This CDR3 is built from 12 residues. CDR1 and CDR2 (germline): MNHEY, SVGAGI. The CDR3 here is CASTPPGGEQYF. As DNA, the CDR3 is TGTGCCAGCACCCCCCCAGGGGGCGAGCAGTACTTC.

The chain recombines TRBV9 with TRBJ2-2, with 7 bases lining up with TRBD1. The CDR3 is 14 amino acids. J was trimmed by 4 bases and V by 3 bases; bases with no gene match: 3. Per the germline V gene, CDR1 is SGDLS and CDR2 is YYNGEE. CDR3 in DNA: TGTGCCAGCAGCGCACAGGGGAGCACCGGGGAGCTGTTTTTT. Its protein is CASSAQGSTGELFF. Complete variable domain (other parts from reference TRBV9 and TRBJ2-2): DSGVTQTPKHLITATGQRVTLRCSPRSGDLSVYWYQQSLDQGLQFLIQYYNGEERAKGNILERFSAQQFPDLHSELNLSSLELGDSALYFCASSAQGSTGELFFGEGSRLTVL.

This clone was seen only a few times. The CDR3 coding sequence is TGCGCCAGCGCCCCAAGCGGGAGCCGAGGGGAGACCCAGTACTTC. Translation: CASAPSGSRGETQYF. V gene TRBV4-3 combines with J gene TRBJ2-5; 8 bases map to TRBD2. The ends lost 8 bases at V and 5 bases at J; junction bases unmatched: 13. Germline values: CDR1 LGHNA, CDR2 YSLEER. CDR3 length: 15 amino acids.

The chain employs TRBV5-1 and TRBJ2-1, with 9 bases that match TRBD1. V lost 0 bases and J lost 2; bases outside the gene matches: 15. CDR1 is SGHRS and CDR2 is YFSETQ in the germline V gene. This CDR3 spans 20 amino acids. CDR3 residues: CASSLDRSQDRGRPYNEQFF. The CDR3 coding sequence is TGCGCCAGCAGCTTGGATCGGAGTCAGGACAGGGGAAGGCCCTACAATGAGCAGTTCTTC.

This chain joins TRBV5-1 and TRBJ2-3; D is undetermined. V lost 2 bases, J lost 6 bases, and 16 bases lay in between. CDR3 size: 15 residues. CDR1 and CDR2 from the germline V gene are SGHRS and YFSETQ. The CDR3 loop reads CASSLGFQHLDTQYF. The CDR3 DNA reads as TGCGCCAGCAGCTTAGGATTCCAGCACCTCGATACGCAGTATTTT.

The rearrangement joins TRBV30 to TRBJ2-2, with D unclear. Trimming removed 2 bases at V and 6 bases at J, with 7 bases between. Germline lookup yields CDR1 GTSNPN and CDR2 SVGIG (reference sequence). The CDR3 covers 12 residues. This chain's CDR3 is CAWSWGAGELFF. The CDR3 DNA sequence: TGTGCCTGGAGTTGGGGTGCCGGGGAGCTGTTTTTT. The full variable domain, completed using reference TRBV30 and TRBJ2-2, is SQTIHQWPATLVQPVGSPLSLECTVEGTSNPNLYWYRQAAGRGLQLLFYSVGIGQISSEVPQNLSASRPQDRQFILSSKKLLLSDSGFYLCAWSWGAGELFFGEGSRLTVL.

This clone was detected a few times. The gene calls are TRBV18 and TRBJ1-6; D is ambiguous. Per the germline V gene, CDR1 is KGHSH and CDR2 is LQKENI. Trimming cost V 4 bases and J 6 bases, with 13 bases left between them. This CDR3 has 15 residues. DNA for the CDR3: TGTGCCAGCTCACAGGAACCTCAGAGTAATTCACCCCTCCACTTT. It codes for CASSQEPQSNSPLHF.

This sequence joins TRBV18 and TRBJ2-7; D remains unclear. The germline V and J ends were trimmed by 2 bases and 6 bases, with 8 bases remaining between them. The CDR3 contains 12 residues. Germline lookup yields CDR1 KGHSH and CDR2 LQKENI. CDR3 bases: TGTGCCAGCTCACCATCTCTAGGCGAGCAGTACTTC. As protein: CASSPSLGEQYF.